This T cell receptor beta chain stems from a study of shared clonotypes between healthy human individuals. As defined, naive CD8 cells were CD45RO-negative and positively selected for CCR7, with terminally differentiated effector memory CD45RA+ cells excluded. The CDR3 sequence is 14 residues long. The germline V and J ends were trimmed by 0 bases and 2 bases, with 6 bases remaining between them. Germline V gives CDR1 MNHEY, CDR2 SMNVEV (reference sequence). Libraries were prepared by immunoSEQ multiplex PCR; TCRdb keeps only in-frame clonotypes and omits some of them. Of hundreds of thousands of clones listed, approximately 96% were seen once; the top ten hold roughly 0.1%.

The sequencing sample was made of naive CD8+ T cells sorted from blood. The receptor's source is a woman between 25 and 40 years old in good health. This chain joins TRBV27 and TRBJ2-3; D unresolved. This CDR3 is CASSLSWFTDTQYF. CDR3 nucleotides: TGTGCCAGCAGTTTATCGTGGTTCACAGATACGCAGTATTTT.